This entry lists 8 T cell receptor beta chains sequenced from one sample in a study of blood T cell repertoires in COVID-19. The method was immunoSEQ multiplex PCR; TCRdb's version includes in-frame clones alone and lacks a portion of them. The sample carries 350,000 or so clones, 70% to 90% recorded once. Sequences were obtained from PBMCs or T cells enriched from blood (not recorded which). These receptors came from a woman aged 35 to 49 with acute COVID-19.

V usage is TRBV4-2 and J usage is TRBJ1-4; D call uncertain. Germline V gives CDR1 LGHNA, CDR2 YNFKEQ. The CDR3 is made up of 17 amino acids. Trimming stripped 0 bases from V and 7 bases from J, with 18 bases between. CDR3 in DNA: TGTGCCAGCAGCCAAGATACGCCCATCCGGGTCGGTGAAAAACTGTTTTTT. This sequence encodes CASSQDTPIRVGEKLFF.

The chain employs TRBV7-3 and TRBJ1-1, with D perhaps matching TRBD1 (5 bases). The CDR3 sequence is 14 residues long. Germline loops: CDR1 SGHTA, CDR2 FQGTGA. V lost 5 bases and J 1 base, leaving 11 bases between the germline ends. The CDR3 sequence is CASSQGVQNTEAFF. CDR3 sequence (DNA): TGTGCCAGCAGCCAAGGGGTCCAGAACACTGAAGCTTTCTTT.

The rearrangement joins TRBV19 to TRBJ1-5, with no clear D. The V gene's germline CDR1 is LNHDA and CDR2 SQIVND (reference sequence). This CDR3 comprises 14 residues. Trimming removed 5 bases from V and 0 bases from J, with 8 bases in between. The CDR3 protein is CASSLQDSNQPQHF. Here the CDR3 DNA reads TGTGCCAGTAGTCTCCAGGATAGCAATCAGCCCCAGCATTTT.

The chain joins TRBV7-9 to TRBJ2-3; D gene uncertain. Germline values: CDR1 SEHNR, CDR2 FQNEAQ (reference sequence). CDR3 size: 13 residues. The V gene lost 5 bases and the J gene lost 5 bases, with 11 bases spanning the gap. The chain's CDR3 is CASSPYPKDTQYF. The DNA for the CDR3 is TGTGCCAGCAGCCCCTATCCGAAAGATACGCAGTATTTT.

This clone was counted once. This rearrangement joins TRBV6-2 or TRBV6-3 to TRBJ2-7; D perhaps matches TRBD2 (5 bases). Germline CDR1 MNHEY, CDR2 SVGEGT. The CDR3 has 13 residues. V lost 2 bases and J 1 base, leaving 6 bases between the germline ends. In DNA, the CDR3 is TGTGCCAGCAGTTACCGGGAATCCTACGAGCAGTACTTC. Protein sequence: CASSYRESYEQYF.

The chain links TRBV12-3 or TRBV12-4 to TRBJ2-7; D unresolved. The CDR3 length is 12 residues. Trimming removed 3 bases from V and 1 base from J, with 4 bases in between. CDR3 in amino acids: CASSFRSYEQYF. The CDR3 DNA reads TGTGCCAGCAGTTTCCGGTCCTACGAGCAGTACTTC.

This clone was recorded only once. The chain is built from TRBV19 and TRBJ1-2; D ambiguous. CDR1 is LNHDA, CDR2 SQIVND, per germline (reference sequence). The CDR3 loop spans 15 amino acids. V lost 4 bases and J 1 base, leaving 13 bases between the germline ends. CDR3 amino acids: CASSNVLIYNYGYTF. CDR3 nucleotides: TGTGCCAGTAGTAACGTCTTGATCTATAACTATGGCTACACCTTC.

The rearrangement uses TRBV9 and TRBJ2-2, with 7 bases fitting TRBD2. Germline values: CDR1 SGDLS, CDR2 YYNGEE. The CDR3 sequence is 15 residues long. After removal of 3 bases from V and 1 base from J, the junction contained 3 bases not matched to a gene. CDR3 protein: CASSGSGMNTGELFF. The CDR3 nucleotides read TGTGCCAGCAGCGGCAGCGGGATGAACACCGGGGAGCTGTTTTTT.